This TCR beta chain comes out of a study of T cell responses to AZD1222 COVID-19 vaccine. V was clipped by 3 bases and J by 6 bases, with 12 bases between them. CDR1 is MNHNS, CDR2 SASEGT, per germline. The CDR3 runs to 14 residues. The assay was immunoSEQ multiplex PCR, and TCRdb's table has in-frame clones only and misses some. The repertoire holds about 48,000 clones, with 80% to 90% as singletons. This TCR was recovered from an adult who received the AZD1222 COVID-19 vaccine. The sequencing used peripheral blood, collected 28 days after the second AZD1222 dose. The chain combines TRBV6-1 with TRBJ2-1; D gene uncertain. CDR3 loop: CASSEGPPGNEQFF. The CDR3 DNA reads TGTGCCAGCAGTGAGGGCCCCCCTGGCAATGAGCAGTTCTTC.